This T cell receptor beta chain was documented in a study of T cell responses to AZD1222 COVID-19 vaccine. Study-wide findings and caveats: Regions left unmutated in variants are reportedly the target of nearly half of spike-specific TCRs. Females outnumbered males among donors, who were mostly white British; clonal diversity was possibly underestimated.

Germline CDR1 reads SGHTA; CDR2 reads FQGNSA. There are 14 residues in the CDR3. V was trimmed by 9 bases and J by 0 bases, leaving 12 bases between them. In regard to this clone: The antigen is not known.

Measured with immunoSEQ multiplex PCR; TCRdb has only the in-frame clones, and not every one. This table has about 130,000 clones, about nine tenths appearing once. The origin of this receptor is an adult who received the AZD1222 COVID-19 vaccine. This chain links TRBV7-2 with TRBJ1-3, with a possible D match to TRBD1 (6 bases). Sequencing was performed on peripheral blood, taken 28 days after the second AZD1222 dose. The CDR3 DNA sequence: TGTGCCAGTGTCTGGACAGACTCTGGAAACACCATATATTTT. Its protein product is CASVWTDSGNTIYF.